This paragraph covers one T cell receptor beta chain sequence. Its specificity is unknown. This record comes from a study of CD8 T cells in ankylosing spondylitis. Study results and limitations: There was reportedly significant enrichment of clones that were disease-linked in matched ankylosing spondylitis synovial fluid. A number of the motif variants had already been described in reactive arthritis synovial fluid and blood. What seemed typical of ankylosing spondylitis blood was a TCR beta motif built from about 8 highly homologous variants.

Generation of TCR beta libraries employed quantitative 5'-RACE incorporating molecular barcodes. A single record per CDR3 protein comes from TCRdb applying MiXCR to the 5' RACE reads. The sample lists about 800,000 distinct CDR3 sequences, 12% seen once, with 0.45% to 0.6% in the top ten. This CDR3 is built from 14 residues. CDR1 SGHTA and CDR2 FQGNSA come from the germline V gene. The germline V and J ends were trimmed by 4 bases and 1 base, with 10 bases remaining between them. The sample taken for sequencing was blood, either unsorted or a sorted T cell fraction (not recorded which). This receptor was obtained from a male donor with ankylosing spondylitis. This chain joins TRBV7-2 and TRBJ1-1, with D uncertain. CDR3 loop: CASSSFGRNTEAFF. The CDR3 nucleotides read TGTGCCAGCAGCTCATTCGGCCGGAACACTGAAGCTTTCTTT. The entire variable domain, with the rest obtained from reference TRBV7-2 and TRBJ1-1, is as follows: GAGVSQSPSNKVTEKGKDVELRCDPISGHTALYWYRQSLGQGLEFLIYFQGNSAPDKSGLPSDRFSAERTGGSVSTLTIQRTQQEDSAVYLCASSSFGRNTEAFFGQGTRLTVV.